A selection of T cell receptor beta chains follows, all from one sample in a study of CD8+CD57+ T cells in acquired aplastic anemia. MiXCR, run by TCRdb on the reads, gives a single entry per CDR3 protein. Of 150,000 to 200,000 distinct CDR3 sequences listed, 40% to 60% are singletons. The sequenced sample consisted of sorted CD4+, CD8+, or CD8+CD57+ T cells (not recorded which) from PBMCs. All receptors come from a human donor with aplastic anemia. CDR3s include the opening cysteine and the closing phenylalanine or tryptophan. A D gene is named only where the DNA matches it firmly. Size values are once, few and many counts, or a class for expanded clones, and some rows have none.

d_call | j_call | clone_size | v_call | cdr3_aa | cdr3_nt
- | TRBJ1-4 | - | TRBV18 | CASSPPNRVTNEKLFF | TGTGCCAGCTCACCGCCAAACAGGGTCACTAATGAAAAACTGTTTTTT
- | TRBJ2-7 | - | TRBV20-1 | CSARDGVNNEQYF | TGCAGTGCTAGAGACGGCGTTAACAACGAGCAGTACTTC
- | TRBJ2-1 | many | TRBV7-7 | CASSSGPIGNEQFF | TGTGCTAGCAGCTCCGGACCTATCGGGAATGAGCAGTTCTTC
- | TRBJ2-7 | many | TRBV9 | CASSVEGFQGTYEQYF | TGTGCCAGCAGCGTAGAGGGTTTTCAAGGGACCTACGAGCAGTACTTC
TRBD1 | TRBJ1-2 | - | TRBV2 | CASRLRDRENYGYTF | TGTGCCAGCAGGCTCCGGGACAGGGAGAACTATGGCTACACCTTC
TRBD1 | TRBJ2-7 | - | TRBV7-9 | CASSSRDRVAYEQYF | TGTGCCAGCAGCTCTCGGGACAGGGTGGCCTACGAGCAGTACTTC
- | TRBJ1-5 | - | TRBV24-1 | CATNVVGGQPQHF | TGTGCCACCAACGTGGTCGGGGGTCAGCCCCAGCATTTT
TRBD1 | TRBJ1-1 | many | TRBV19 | CASSPMGQGVTDTEAFF | TGTGCCAGTAGCCCAATGGGACAGGGCGTTACGGACACTGAAGCTTTCTTT
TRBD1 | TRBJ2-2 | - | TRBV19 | CASILGQGAAGELFF | TGTGCCAGTATCCTGGGACAGGGGGCGGCCGGGGAGCTGTTTTTT
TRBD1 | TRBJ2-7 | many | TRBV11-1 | CASSASGGPYEQYF | TGTGCCAGCAGCGCATCAGGGGGTCCCTACGAGCAGTACTTC
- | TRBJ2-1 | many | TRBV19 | CASSTYNEQFF | TGTGCCAGTAGTACCTACAATGAGCAGTTCTTC
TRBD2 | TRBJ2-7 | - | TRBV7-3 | CASSLYRTEVSGRLEQYF | TGTGCCAGCAGCTTATACCGGACTGAAGTTAGCGGGAGGCTCGAGCAGTACTTC
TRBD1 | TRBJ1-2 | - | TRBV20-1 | CSARMGQGHGYTF | TGCAGTGCTAGGATGGGACAGGGACATGGCTACACCTTC
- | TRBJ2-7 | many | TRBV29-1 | CSVGGESGPYF | TGCAGCGTAGGCGGGGAGTCAGGGCCTTACTTC
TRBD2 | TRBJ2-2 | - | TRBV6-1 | CASRSSGGPNTGELFF | TGTGCCAGCAGGAGTAGCGGGGGGCCTAACACCGGGGAGCTGTTTTTT
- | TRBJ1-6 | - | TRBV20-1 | CSASPPRVISPLHF | TGCAGTGCTAGCCCTCCTAGGGTTATTTCACCCCTCCACTTT
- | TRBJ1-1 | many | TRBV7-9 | CASSLMGHWDTEAFF | TGTGCCAGCAGCTTAATGGGACATTGGGACACTGAAGCTTTCTTT
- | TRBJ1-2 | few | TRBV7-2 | CASSPDGYTF | TGTGCCAGCAGCCCCGACGGCTACACCTTC
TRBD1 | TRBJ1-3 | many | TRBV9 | CASSEGTGALSGNTIYF | TGTGCCAGCAGCGAGGGGACAGGGGCACTCTCTGGAAACACCATATATTTT
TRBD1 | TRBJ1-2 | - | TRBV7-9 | CASSRQGLNYGYTF | TGTGCCAGCAGTCGACAGGGGCTTAACTATGGCTACACCTTC
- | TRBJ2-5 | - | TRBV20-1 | CSAKKGSGPQETQYF | TGCAGTGCTAAAAAAGGCAGCGGGCCACAAGAGACCCAGTACTTC
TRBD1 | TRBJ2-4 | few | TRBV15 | CATSTLGTGGNIQYF | TGTGCCACCAGCACACTAGGGACAGGTGGGAACATTCAGTACTTC
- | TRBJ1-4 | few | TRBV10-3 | CAISGGGKGLFF | TGTGCCATCAGTGGAGGAGGGAAGGGCCTGTTTTTT
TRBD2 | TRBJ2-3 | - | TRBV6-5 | CASSYRTSGEDTQYF | TGTGCCAGCAGTTACCGGACTAGCGGGGAAGATACGCAGTATTTT
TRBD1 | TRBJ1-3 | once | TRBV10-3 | CASSRGGQAGNTIYF | TGTGCCAGCAGCCGGGGTGGACAGGCTGGAAACACCATATATTTT
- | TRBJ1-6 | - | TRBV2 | CASSERRNNSPLHF | TGTGCCAGCAGTGAGCGACGTAATAATTCACCCCTCCACTTT
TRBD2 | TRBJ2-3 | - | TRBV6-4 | CASSGLAGARDTQYF | TGTGCCAGCAGTGGACTAGCGGGGGCCCGAGATACGCAGTATTTT
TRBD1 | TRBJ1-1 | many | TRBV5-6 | CASSSYRGLGTEAFF | TGTGCCAGCAGCTCGTACAGGGGTCTCGGCACTGAAGCTTTCTTT
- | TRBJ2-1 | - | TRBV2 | CASSKTESSYNEQFF | TGTGCCAGCAGTAAGACAGAGAGCTCCTACAATGAGCAGTTCTTC
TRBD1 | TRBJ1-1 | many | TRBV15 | CATTQGATEAFF | TGTGCCACCACTCAGGGGGCTACTGAAGCTTTCTTT